The T cell receptor beta chain described here comes from a study of T-cell reconstitution after alpha-beta-depleted transplantation in children. Overall study findings and caveats: Expanded clones from the graft, numbering several hundred, reportedly supplied alpha-beta T cells about two months after transplant.

This clonotype has a count of ten or more. Its specificity is not known. Unique molecular identifiers were built into the TCRbeta library. TCRdb re-called the PCR reads through MiXCR, storing one row per CDR3 protein. The table has 280,000 or so distinct CDR3 sequences, more than 9% seen once. Deletions cut 6 bases from V and 3 bases from J, with 17 bases between. There are 14 residues in the CDR3. The germline gives CDR1 SQVTM, CDR2 ANQGSEA. The sample consisted of peripheral blood, taken 180 days after TCRalphabeta/CD19-depleted stem cell transplant. This chain connects TRBV29-1 to TRBJ1-1; D call uncertain. The source of this sequence is a male patient between 2 and 9 years old who had a stem cell transplant for chronic granulomatous disease, so the T cells may come from the graft donor. The CDR3 is CSVTSAGSDTEAFF. For the CDR3, the DNA is TGCAGCGTGACCTCCGCTGGGTCGGACACTGAAGCTTTCTTT. Looking up the rest from reference TRBV29-1 and TRBJ1-1 gives the full variable domain: SAVISQKPSRDICQRGTSLTIQCQVDSQVTMMFWYRQQPGQSLTLIATANQGSEATYESGFVIDKFPISRPNLTFSTLTVSNMSPEDSSIYLCSVTSAGSDTEAFFGQGTRLTVV.